These 16 T cell receptor beta chains originate from one sample sequenced in a study of blood T cell repertoires in COVID-19. Assay: immunoSEQ multiplex PCR; the TCRdb copy retains only in-frame clones and omits some. The sample includes just over 300,000 clones, around 84% of them seen just once. The specimen sequenced was PBMCs or T cells enriched from blood (not recorded which). These receptors all come from a man aged 25-45 years who had recovered from COVID-19.

Comments on this clone: The sample carries other DNA sequences with the same CDR3. The rearrangement joins TRBV6-5 to TRBJ2-7, with TRBD2 as a possible D gene (6 bases). Trimming took 6 bases from V and 1 from J, leaving 10 bases between them. From germline, CDR1 is MNHEY and CDR2 SVGAGI. The CDR3 has 13 amino acids. The CDR3 here is CASSPGSSYEQYF. CDR3 coding DNA: TGTGCCAGCAGCCCCGGGAGTTCCTACGAGCAGTACTTC.

The rearrangement joins TRBV27 to TRBJ2-1; 13 nucleotides agree with TRBD2. Per germline, CDR1 MNHEY and CDR2 SMNVEV (reference sequence). This CDR3 has 16 residues. Trimming took 6 bases from V and 5 from J; bases not matched to a gene: 7. This CDR3 is CASRILAGGPHNEQFF. CDR3 coding DNA: TGTGCCAGCAGAATACTAGCGGGAGGGCCTCACAATGAGCAGTTCTTC.

The gene calls are TRBV7-9 and TRBJ1-2; maybe TRBD1 (5 bases). The V gene's germline CDR1 is SEHNR and CDR2 FQNEAQ (reference sequence). The ends were cut back, 6 bases at V and 6 bases at J, with 26 bases in the middle. The CDR3 sequence is 17 residues long. CDR3 protein: CASSKSASGRALDGYTF. As DNA, the CDR3 is TGTGCCAGCAGTAAGTCCGCCTCAGGGAGGGCCCTAGATGGCTACACCTTC.

The sample holds a few counts of this clone. J is TRBJ2-7 and V is TRBV2, with TRBD1 matching 12 bases. J was trimmed by 7 bases and V by 5 bases; bases with no gene match: 9. In germline, CDR1 is SNHLY, CDR2 FYNNEI. The CDR3 is made up of 15 amino acids. This chain's CDR3 is CASSPHGTGGDEQYF. The CDR3, as DNA: TGTGCCAGCAGTCCGCACGGGACAGGGGGCGATGAGCAGTACTTC.

DNA of the CDR3: TGTGCCAGCAGTGACTTGGCGGGAGCAGATACGCAGTATTTT. As protein: CASSDLAGADTQYF. The rearrangement joins TRBV6-4 to TRBJ2-3; TRBD2 aligns across 7 bases. Germline lookup yields CDR1 MRHNA and CDR2 SNTAGT. V trimming: 1 base; J trimming: 4 bases; junction bases outside the gene matches: 2. This CDR3 has 14 residues.

The gene calls are TRBV3-1 (or the pseudogene TRBV3-2) and TRBJ2-4, with D tentatively TRBD1 (5 bases). CDR3 length equals 21 residues. The ends were cut back, 1 base at V and 0 bases at J, with 25 bases in the middle. Per germline, CDR1 LGHDT and CDR2 YNNKEL (reference sequence). Written as DNA, the CDR3 is TGTGCCAGCAGCCAAGGGGGCAGGGAATCAGGGAAACCGATAGCCAAAAACATTCAGTACTTC. It translates to CASSQGGRESGKPIAKNIQYF.

The rearrangement uses TRBV30 and TRBJ2-1; 9 bases line up with TRBD2. The CDR3 is 20 amino acids. Germline V gives CDR1 GTSNPN, CDR2 SVGIG (reference sequence). The V gene end was trimmed by 3 bases and the J gene end by 0 bases; junction bases not matched to a gene: 18. CDR3 coding DNA: TGTGCCTGGAGCACCCTAGGGGCGGGAGGGTATAAAAGCTCCTACAATGAGCAGTTCTTC. This sequence encodes CAWSTLGAGGYKSSYNEQFF.

This clone occurred once. The genes are TRBV4-1 and TRBJ2-1; D is uncertain. Between the trimmed V and J ends, which lost 5 bases and 3 bases, there was a span of 5 bases. This CDR3 has 12 residues. Germline lookup yields CDR1 MGHRA and CDR2 YSYEKL. The CDR3 nucleotides read TGCGCCAGCAGCGGTAGCTACAATGAGCAGTTCTTC. This codes for CASSGSYNEQFF.

The gene calls are TRBV6-5 and TRBJ2-3, with D perhaps matching TRBD2 (5 bases). Germline values: CDR1 MNHEY, CDR2 SVGAGI. V gave up 8 bases and J gave up 7 bases, with 13 bases separating them. The CDR3 is 12 amino acids. CDR3 coding DNA: TGTGCCAGCGGGAGTGTGGTTTATACGCAGTATTTT. Amino acids: CASGSVVYTQYF.

This chain uses TRBV18 with TRBJ1-3; 8 bases are a match to TRBD1. This CDR3 contains 16 residues. CDR1 and CDR2 (germline): KGHSH, LQKENI. V lost 4 bases, J lost 0 bases, and 5 bases stayed unmatched. The CDR3 DNA reads TGTGCCAGCTCACTAGGACAGGGTACCTCTGGAAACACCATATATTTT. This translates into CASSLGQGTSGNTIYF.

The rearrangement joins TRBV6-2 or TRBV6-3 to TRBJ1-2; TRBD1 aligns across 7 bases. There are 14 residues in the CDR3. The germline gives CDR1 MNHEY, CDR2 SVGEGT. The V gene end was trimmed by 2 bases and the J gene end by 5 bases; junction bases not matched to a gene: 5. CDR3 loop: CASSYPGTAYGYTF. The DNA for the CDR3 is TGTGCCAGCAGTTACCCTGGGACAGCATATGGCTACACCTTC.

J is TRBJ1-2 and V is TRBV19; D perhaps matches TRBD1 (6 bases). Germline-derived CDR1 and CDR2 are LNHDA and SQIVND (reference sequence). The germline V and J ends were trimmed by 3 bases and 8 bases, with 13 bases remaining between them. The CDR3 runs to 13 residues. The CDR3 coding sequence is TGTGCCAGTAGTATGGGTGCAGGGGCCGGCTACACCTTC. Translating it yields CASSMGAGAGYTF.

The DNA for the CDR3 is TGTGCCAGCACTCCCGGGGTTCGCGTGGAAAAACTGTTTTTT. Protein sequence: CASTPGVRVEKLFF. The rearrangement uses TRBV2 and TRBJ1-4; unclear D gene. There are 14 residues in the CDR3. Trimming took off 7 bases at V and 8 bases at J, with 17 bases between the two ends. Germline V CDR1 and CDR2: SNHLY, FYNNEI.

V usage is TRBV2 and J usage is TRBJ2-2; D might be TRBD2 (6 bases). Germline CDR1 SNHLY, CDR2 FYNNEI. CDR3 size: 14 residues. V dropped 8 bases and J dropped 4 bases, with 14 bases sitting between them. The CDR3 sequence: CASGSGGLTGELFF. The CDR3 DNA is TGTGCCAGCGGGTCTGGGGGACTCACCGGGGAGCTGTTTTTT.

V and J are TRBV3-1 (or the pseudogene TRBV3-2) and TRBJ2-1; 14 bases are shared with TRBD2. This CDR3 is built from 20 residues. The germline gives CDR1 LGHDT, CDR2 YNNKEL (reference sequence). Trimming at V came to 4 bases and at J to 3 bases, leaving 14 bases not matched to a gene. CDR3 nucleotide sequence: TGTGCCAGCAGCCCTCTGAGGGGACTAGCGGGGGTTTCCAGCTACAATGAGCAGTTCTTC. It is translated as CASSPLRGLAGVSSYNEQFF.

This sequence joins TRBV29-1 and TRBJ2-1; tentatively, D is TRBD2 (6 bases). Germline lookup yields CDR1 SQVTM and CDR2 ANQGSEA. The CDR3 sequence is 14 residues long. Trimming took 7 bases from V and 0 from J, leaving 13 bases between them. In nucleotides, the CDR3 is TGCAGCGCCCCGATAGCGGTCTCCTACAATGAGCAGTTCTTC. Its translation is CSAPIAVSYNEQFF.